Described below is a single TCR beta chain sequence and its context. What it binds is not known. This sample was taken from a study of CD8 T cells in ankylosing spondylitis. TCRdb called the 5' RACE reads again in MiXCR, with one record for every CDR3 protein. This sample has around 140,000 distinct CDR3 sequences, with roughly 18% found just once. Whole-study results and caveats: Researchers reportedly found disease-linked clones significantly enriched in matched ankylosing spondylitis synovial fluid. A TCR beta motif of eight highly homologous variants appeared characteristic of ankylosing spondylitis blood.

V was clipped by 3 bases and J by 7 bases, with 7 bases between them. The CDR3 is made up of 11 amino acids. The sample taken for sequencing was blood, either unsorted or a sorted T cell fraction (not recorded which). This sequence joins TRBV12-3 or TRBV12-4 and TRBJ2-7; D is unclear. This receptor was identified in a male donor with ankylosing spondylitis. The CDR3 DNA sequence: TGTGCCAGCAGTTTCCTGGGAGAGCAGTACTTC. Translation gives CASSFLGEQYF.